This T cell receptor (beta chain) was sequenced for a study of cytomegalovirus exposure and HLA in healthy donors. The PCR employed 60 Vbeta primers together with 13 Jbeta primers. Measured with immunoSEQ multiplex PCR; TCRdb has only the in-frame clones, and not every one. The sample carries tens of thousands of clones, roughly 78% recorded once. The germline CDR1 and CDR2 sequences are LNHNV and YYDKDF (reference sequence). The CDR3 consists of 12 residues. The V gene lost 0 bases and the J gene lost 7 bases, with 6 bases spanning the gap. Sequenced sample: PBMCs. The chain is built from TRBV15 and TRBJ2-5; weak D call: TRBD2 (5 bases). The source of this sequence is a woman aged 40 to 50 in good health and CMV-seropositive. This CDR3 reads CATSRDEGTQYF. The CDR3 nucleotides read TGTGCCACCAGCAGAGATGAGGGGACCCAGTACTTC.